The clone carrying this TCR beta chain was recorded a few times. The CDR3 runs 16 residues. CDR1 and CDR2 (germline): SEHNR, FQNEAQ (reference sequence). V lost 5 bases to trimming and J lost 4 bases; unmatched junction nucleotides: 8. The data belong to a study of cytomegalovirus exposure and HLA in healthy donors. In the PCR, 60 Vbeta and 13 Jbeta primers were used. Method: immunoSEQ multiplex PCR; TCRdb's copy keeps in-frame clones and lacks some. The table shows 100,000 to 150,000 clones, with less than 10% occurring only once. The sequence was obtained from a woman aged 40 to 50 in good health and CMV-seropositive. The specimen sequenced was PBMCs. V and J are TRBV7-9 and TRBJ1-5; 10 nucleotides match TRBD1. The DNA for the CDR3 is TGTGCCAGCAGCCGCGAGACAGGGGGCGGTAATCAGCCCCAGCATTTT. It yields the protein CASSRETGGGNQPQHF.